This passage covers 16 T cell receptor beta chains from one sample sequenced in a study of blood T cell repertoires in COVID-19. Here immunoSEQ multiplex PCR was the method, and the copy in TCRdb shows in-frame clones only, minus some. The profile shows approximately 200,000 clones, roughly four fifths of them singletons. Sequences were obtained from peripheral blood. Receptors originate from a woman aged 60-70 years with acute or convalescent COVID-19.

This chain connects TRBV7-9 to TRBJ2-3; D perhaps matches TRBD2 (6 bases). This CDR3 has 14 residues. Germline CDR1 reads SEHNR; CDR2 reads FQNEAQ (reference sequence). The V end was cut by 8 bases, the J end by 1 base, with 13 bases between. The CDR3 DNA reads TGTGCCAGCCGCCCCGGGGGACGCACAGATACGCAGTATTTT. Translating gives CASRPGGRTDTQYF.

The genes are TRBV9 and TRBJ2-1; 14 bases match TRBD2. With 0 bases clipped from V and 7 bases from J, the junction kept 6 bases outside the gene matches. Germline V gives CDR1 SGDLS, CDR2 YYNGEE. This CDR3 is built from 17 residues. The CDR3, as DNA: TGTGCCAGCAGCGTAGGACTGGGACTAGCGGGGGAGAATGAGCAGTTCTTC. Encoded protein: CASSVGLGLAGENEQFF.

CDR3 loop: CASSASGGAYNEQFF. CDR3 DNA: TGTGCCAGCAGCGCTAGCGGGGGGGCCTACAATGAGCAGTTCTTC. V and J are TRBV2 and TRBJ2-1; 12 nucleotides align to TRBD2. Trimming took 6 bases from V and 2 from J; bases not matched to a gene: 2. Germline-derived CDR1 and CDR2 are SNHLY and FYNNEI. The CDR3 totals 15 residues.

Remarks on this clone: At one boundary the junction diverges from the germline segment, which might be a read error. V gene TRBV6-2 or TRBV6-3 combines with J gene TRBJ1-5; no firm D call. The CDR3 contains 14 residues. CDR1 is MNHEY, CDR2 SVGEGT, per germline. The CDR3 is CASSQRHLNQPQHF. CDR3 DNA sequence: TGTGCCAGCAGCCAAAGACACCTCAATCAACCCCAGCATTTT.

This chain uses TRBV29-1 with TRBJ1-2; TRBD1 might be the D (5 bases). This CDR3 has 11 amino acids. CDR1 and CDR2 from the germline V gene are SQVTM and ANQGSEA. The ends were cut back, 7 bases at V and 6 bases at J, with 12 bases in the middle. The CDR3 DNA is TGCAGCGCCCGGGCGGGGGATGGCTACACCTTC. This encodes CSARAGDGYTF.

The genes are TRBV4-1 and TRBJ1-5, with 8 bases aligning to TRBD1. Germline trimming cut 3 bases from V and 6 bases from J; bases unmatched to any gene: 4. The germline gives CDR1 MGHRA, CDR2 YSYEKL. This CDR3 is 14 amino acids long. As DNA, the CDR3 is TGCGCCAGCAGCCACCGGACAGGGATTCAGCCCCAGCATTTT. Translation gives CASSHRTGIQPQHF.

This chain links TRBV7-9 with TRBJ2-5; TRBD2 aligns across 11 bases. Germline V gene sequence: CDR1 SEHNR, CDR2 FQNEAQ (reference sequence). Losses at the gene ends were 2 bases for V and 2 bases for J; bases not matched to a gene: 4. The CDR3 is made up of 16 amino acids. In DNA, the CDR3 is TGTGCCAGCAGCTTAAGCGGGACTAGCGGACAAGAGACCCAGTACTTC. It yields the protein CASSLSGTSGQETQYF.

The chain is built from TRBV10-2 and TRBJ2-1; 12 nucleotides line up with TRBD2. Germline CDR1 is WSHSY and CDR2 is SAAADI. The trim removed 6 bases at V and 4 bases at J, leaving 4 bases unmatched. The CDR3 spans 15 residues. CDR3 loop: CASSRLAGVYNEQFF. The CDR3 region has the DNA TGCGCCAGCAGCAGACTAGCGGGGGTTTACAATGAGCAGTTCTTC.

This CDR3 reads CASSTNAKNIQYF. As DNA, the CDR3 is TGTGCCAGCAGCACTAATGCCAAAAACATTCAGTACTTC. This chain joins TRBV6-2 or TRBV6-3 and TRBJ2-4; no clear D. V was cut by 6 bases and J by 1 base, with 7 bases left in between. The CDR3 runs to 13 residues. CDR1 MNHEY and CDR2 SVGEGT come from the germline V gene.

The chain uses TRBV5-4 and TRBJ2-1; 7 bases agree with TRBD2. The CDR3 consists of 15 residues. CDR1 is SGHNT and CDR2 is YYREEE in the germline V gene (reference sequence). J was trimmed by 5 bases and V by 4 bases; bases with no gene match: 9. The CDR3 DNA is TGTGCCAGCAGCCATCCTAGCGGAAGCAACAATGAGCAGTTCTTC. Protein sequence: CASSHPSGSNNEQFF.

The gene calls are TRBV7-3 and TRBJ1-5, with a tentative D call TRBD1 (5 bases). Germline CDR1 and CDR2: SGHTA and FQGTGA. The CDR3 loop spans 15 amino acids. Deletions cut 2 bases from V and 2 bases from J, with 10 bases between. The CDR3 DNA reads as TGTGCCAGCAGCTTAGGGGGGGAAGGCAATCAGCCCCAGCATTTT. This translates into CASSLGGEGNQPQHF.

This sequence joins TRBV28 and TRBJ2-3; possible D gene TRBD2, 6 bases. The CDR3 consists of 13 residues. In germline, CDR1 is MDHEN, CDR2 SYDVKM. V was clipped by 7 bases and J by 2 bases, with 10 bases between them. CDR3 sequence: CASKPSDTDTQYF. CDR3 nucleotides: TGTGCCAGCAAACCTAGCGACACAGATACGCAGTATTTT.

The chain has TRBV5-1 and TRBJ1-2, with 12 bases matching TRBD1. Germline lookup yields CDR1 SGHRS and CDR2 YFSETQ. With 4 bases clipped from V and 6 bases from J, the junction kept 7 bases outside the gene matches. CDR3 size: 15 residues. The CDR3 coding sequence is TGCGCCAGCAGCGTGGGACAGGGGGCGATCGATGGCTACACCTTC. Translating it yields CASSVGQGAIDGYTF.

V is TRBV25-1 and J is TRBJ1-2, with 8 positions matching TRBD1. Germline lookup yields CDR1 MGHDK and CDR2 SYGVNS. V was clipped by 4 bases and J by 7 bases; unmatched bases: 8. The CDR3 extends over 14 amino acids. The CDR3 region is CASSGGQGRGGYTF. CDR3 bases: TGTGCCAGCAGTGGAGGACAGGGTCGAGGTGGCTACACCTTC.

The chain is built from TRBV24-1 and TRBJ2-7; 11 nucleotides align to TRBD2. Germline V gene data show CDR1 as KGHDR and CDR2 as SFDVKD. The CDR3 has 15 amino acids. Trimming removed 4 bases from V and 2 bases from J; junction bases left unmatched: 3. The CDR3 DNA reads TGTGCCACCAGTGAATTAGCGGGGGGGCCCTACGAGCAGTACTTC. Its protein is CATSELAGGPYEQYF.

This clone has just one count. The chain couples TRBV7-9 to TRBJ1-4; D unresolved. This CDR3 contains 14 residues. CDR1 and CDR2 from the germline V gene are SEHNR and FQNEAQ (reference sequence). The V end lost 4 bases, the J end lost 5 bases, and 11 bases lay between the germline ends. The CDR3 is CASSSGSLNEKLFF. As DNA, the CDR3 is TGTGCCAGCAGCTCCGGGAGCCTAAATGAAAAACTGTTTTTT.